This TCR beta chain was obtained from a study of regulatory T cells in long-lasting Graves disease. V trimming: 5 bases; J trimming: 12 bases; junction bases outside the gene matches: 17. CDR3 length equals 18 residues. Per the germline V gene, CDR1 is MNHEY and CDR2 is SMNVEV (reference sequence). The TCR beta library used iRepertoire HTBI primers with Arm-PCR amplification of CDR3. MiXCR, applied by TCRdb to the multiplex PCR reads, yields one record per CDR3 protein. There are a few hundred thousand distinct CDR3 sequences in the sample; 10% to 15% occur only once, and 18% lies in the top ten. Time point in this sample: newly diagnosed GD, antithyroid drugs for less than 3 months. Researchers made the TCR library from RNA that was extracted from PBMCs. Overall study findings and caveats: The study examined only peripheral blood, not thyroid tissue.

The table lists this clonotype with many counts. Its matching antigen is unknown. These records were also assigned to another study, of T cells in Graves' hyperthyroidism and ophthalmopathy. That study reports: HTBI primers were the set used in a first-round RT-PCR of the TCR CDR3. Most thyroid clonotypes with frequency above 0.001 were detected in blood. For ophthalmopathy, model prediction preceded onset by a median about 6 months.

Material: peripheral blood mononuclear cells (PBMCs), obtained at new diagnosis, from a patient treated with antithyroid drugs. The V call is TRBV27, the J call TRBJ2-1, with 15 bases lining up with TRBD2. This sequence originates from a woman aged 18-29 years with Graves disease. The CDR3 here is CASSDLLGTSGRMGGQFF. CDR3 DNA: TGTGCCAGCAGTGACCTTCTCGGGACTAGCGGGAGGATGGGTGGGCAGTTCTTC.